These 26 T cell receptor beta chains originate from one sample sequenced in a study of blood T cell repertoires in COVID-19. Sequenced by immunoSEQ multiplex PCR; TCRdb stores in-frame clones only, minus some. The repertoire holds more than 110,000 clones, roughly 75% seen once, with approximately 6% in the top ten. The specimen was PBMCs or T cells enriched from blood (not recorded which). These TCRs come from a woman aged 50 to 65 who had recovered from COVID-19.

The rearrangement joins TRBV6-5 to TRBJ1-1, with no clear D. Germline loops: CDR1 MNHEY, CDR2 SVGAGI. Deletions cut 0 bases from V and 1 base from J, with 6 bases between. The CDR3 runs 14 residues. The CDR3: CASSYSSWNTEAFF. DNA of the CDR3: TGTGCCAGCAGTTACTCGAGTTGGAACACTGAAGCTTTCTTT.

The V and J genes are TRBV7-3 and TRBJ1-1; 10 nucleotides line up with TRBD1. This CDR3 has 14 amino acids. Trimming took 4 bases from V and 4 from J; bases not matched to a gene: 3. Germline V CDR1 and CDR2: SGHTA, FQGTGA. The CDR3 reads CASSWTGGVTEAFF. For the CDR3, the DNA is TGTGCCAGCAGCTGGACAGGGGGAGTCACTGAAGCTTTCTTT.

This chain joins TRBV19 and TRBJ1-2, with D possibly TRBD1 on 6 matching bases. Trimming took 3 bases from V and 0 from J, leaving 11 bases between them. The V gene's germline CDR1 is LNHDA and CDR2 SQIVND (reference sequence). The CDR3 covers 15 residues. CDR3 loop: CASSIARGANYGYTF. Written as DNA, the CDR3 is TGTGCCAGTAGTATCGCCAGGGGAGCTAACTATGGCTACACCTTC.

This clone was counted a single time. The V gene is TRBV5-1, the J gene TRBJ1-1; no firm D call. Germline CDR1 is SGHRS and CDR2 is YFSETQ. The ends were cut back, 3 bases at V and 4 bases at J, with 13 bases in the middle. The CDR3 length is 14 residues. The CDR3 region is CASSSRGLGTEAFF. The CDR3 coding sequence is TGCGCCAGCAGCTCTCGTGGCCTAGGCACTGAAGCTTTCTTT. The entire variable domain, with the rest obtained from reference TRBV5-1 and TRBJ1-1, is as follows: KAGVTQTPRYLIKTRGQQVTLSCSPISGHRSVSWYQQTPGQGLQFLFEYFSETQRNKGNFPGRFSGRQFSNSRSEMNVSTLELGDSALYLCASSSRGLGTEAFFGQGTRLTVV.

V gene TRBV18 combines with J gene TRBJ2-5; tentative D call: TRBD2 (5 bases). CDR3 size: 14 residues. The V gene lost 6 bases and the J gene lost 0 bases, with 11 bases spanning the gap. Germline V gene sequence: CDR1 KGHSH, CDR2 LQKENI. CDR3 sequence reads: CASSPRRNQETQYF. CDR3 bases: TGTGCCAGCTCCCCTCGGAGGAACCAAGAGACCCAGTACTTC. Drawing the rest from reference TRBV18 and TRBJ2-5, the complete variable domain is NAGVMQNPRHLVRRRGQEARLRCSPMKGHSHVYWYRQLPEEGLKFMVYLQKENIIDESGMPKERFSAEFPKEGPSILRIQQVVRGDSAAYFCASSPRRNQETQYFGPGTRLLVL.

The DNA for the CDR3 is TGTGCCAGCAGCGGATCAGGGTTGGAGCTGTTTTTT. It translates to CASSGSGLELFF. V and J are TRBV9 and TRBJ2-2; a possible D gene is TRBD1 (5 bases). The germline V and J ends were trimmed by 3 bases and 10 bases, with 10 bases remaining between them. The CDR3 consists of 12 residues. The germline V gene encodes CDR1 SGDLS and CDR2 YYNGEE.

V is TRBV7-2 and J is TRBJ2-5, with TRBD2 matching 10 bases. The CDR3 totals 15 residues. Germline V gives CDR1 SGHTA, CDR2 FQGNSA. Trimming took 3 bases from V and 4 from J; bases not matched to a gene: 5. CDR3 sequence: CASSFQRGGSETQYF. The CDR3 DNA follows: TGTGCCAGCAGCTTCCAGCGGGGGGGCTCAGAGACCCAGTACTTC.

V and J are TRBV12-5 and TRBJ2-6; 7 nucleotides line up with TRBD2. The junction had 5 bases not matched to a gene; V was cut back by 2 bases and J by 4 bases. The length of the CDR3 is 16 residues. CDR1 LGHNT and CDR2 FRNRAP come from the germline V gene. The CDR3 DNA follows: TGTGCTAGTGGTTTGTGGGGAGGGCCCGGGGCCAACGTCCTGACTTTC. Its translation: CASGLWGGPGANVLTF.

This chain joins TRBV28 and TRBJ1-3; D possibly corresponds to TRBD1 (5 bases). V was clipped by 3 bases and J by 8 bases, with 11 bases between them. This CDR3 has 13 residues. CDR1 is MDHEN and CDR2 is SYDVKM in the germline V gene. CDR3: CASSLAQTDTIYF. In DNA form, the CDR3 reads TGTGCCAGCAGTTTGGCTCAGACAGACACCATATATTTT.

This clone was seen more than once but under ten times. The V call is TRBV5-1, the J call TRBJ1-4; TRBD1 aligns across 8 bases. Trimming removed 4 bases from V and 7 bases from J; junction bases left unmatched: 6. The CDR3 spans 14 residues. Germline CDR1 SGHRS, CDR2 YFSETQ. CDR3 nucleotide sequence: TGCGCCAGCAGCGCCGGGACAGGACGTGAAAAACTGTTTTTT. Translation: CASSAGTGREKLFF.

The chain employs TRBV5-1 and TRBJ2-2, with TRBD1 matching 10 bases. Germline CDR1 and CDR2: SGHRS and YFSETQ. The CDR3 contains 16 residues. Unmatched junction bases numbered 5, after V lost 0 bases and J lost 6 bases. The CDR3 nucleotides read TGCGCCAGCAGCTTGGCGGGGACAGGGGTGTCCGGGGAGCTGTTTTTT. This sequence encodes CASSLAGTGVSGELFF.

V and J are TRBV27 and TRBJ2-2, with 15 bases identical to TRBD2. This CDR3 region has 19 residues. Germline V gene sequence: CDR1 MNHEY, CDR2 SMNVEV (reference sequence). The J segment lost 5 bases and the V segment lost 5 bases, leaving 12 bases of the junction unmatched. DNA of the CDR3: TGTGCCAGCAGTCCTCTTCCCGGGACTAGCGGGGGGTTAACCGGGGAGCTGTTTTTT. Protein: CASSPLPGTSGGLTGELFF.

This clone was seen at least ten times. J is TRBJ1-6 and V is TRBV5-1, with D hard to call. The V end was cut by 4 bases, the J end by 7 bases, with 21 bases between. The CDR3 is 17 residues long. Germline V gene sequence: CDR1 SGHRS, CDR2 YFSETQ. This CDR3 is CASSPGGWGRGNSPLHF. The CDR3 bases are TGCGCCAGCAGCCCCGGAGGGTGGGGAAGAGGGAATTCACCCCTCCACTTT. The whole variable domain, remainder taken from reference TRBV5-1 and TRBJ1-6, is KAGVTQTPRYLIKTRGQQVTLSCSPISGHRSVSWYQQTPGQGLQFLFEYFSETQRNKGNFPGRFSGRQFSNSRSEMNVSTLELGDSALYLCASSPGGWGRGNSPLHFGNGTRLTVT.

The chain joins TRBV20-1 to TRBJ1-4; tentatively, D is TRBD1 (5 bases). From germline, CDR1 is DFQATT and CDR2 SNEGSKA (reference sequence). The germline V and J ends were trimmed by 3 bases and 9 bases, with 14 bases remaining between them. CDR3 length equals 13 residues. The CDR3 loop is CSASGQGRQKLFF. The CDR3 nucleotides read TGCAGTGCTAGTGGCCAGGGCCGCCAAAAACTGTTTTTT.

The genes are TRBV27 and TRBJ1-1, with D perhaps matching TRBD1 (5 bases). V gave up 8 bases and J gave up 1 base, with 11 bases separating them. CDR1 is MNHEY and CDR2 is SMNVEV in the germline V gene (reference sequence). This CDR3 region has 13 residues. This CDR3 reads CASHRRGNTEAFF. For the CDR3, the DNA is TGTGCCAGCCACAGGAGGGGGAACACTGAAGCTTTCTTT.

The J gene is TRBJ1-6, the V gene TRBV5-4; unclear D gene. V was clipped by 5 bases and J by 8 bases, with 17 bases between them. Germline loops: CDR1 SGHNT, CDR2 YYREEE (reference sequence). The CDR3 spans 15 residues. This CDR3 is CASRSRPGQDSPLHF. The CDR3, as DNA: TGTGCCAGCAGATCTAGGCCCGGCCAAGATTCACCCCTCCACTTT.

The V and J genes are TRBV10-3 and TRBJ2-1; 8 bases are a match to TRBD1. This CDR3 is 18 amino acids long. The ends lost 2 bases at V and 0 bases at J; junction bases unmatched: 9. Germline CDR1 ENHRY, CDR2 SYGVKD. The CDR3 protein is CAISEPFKGTGSYNEQFF. In nucleotides, the CDR3 is TGTGCCATCAGTGAGCCTTTTAAGGGGACAGGCTCCTACAATGAGCAGTTCTTC.

The chain couples TRBV6-5 to TRBJ1-2, with TRBD1 matching over 7 bases. With 1 base clipped from V and 10 bases from J, the junction kept 9 bases outside the gene matches. Germline V gene sequence: CDR1 MNHEY, CDR2 SVGAGI. CDR3 length equals 14 residues. The CDR3 protein is CASSYYTGQPIYTF. CDR3 in DNA: TGTGCCAGCAGTTACTACACGGGACAGCCAATCTACACCTTC.

The V gene is TRBV7-8, the J gene TRBJ2-2; D might be TRBD1 (6 bases). There are 16 residues in the CDR3. Germline loops: CDR1 SGHVS, CDR2 FQNEAQ. Trimming took 4 bases from V and 1 from J, leaving 13 bases between them. DNA for the CDR3: TGTGCCAGCAGCTCCCGGACAGACCGGAACACCGGGGAGCTGTTTTTT. This codes for CASSSRTDRNTGELFF.

This clone occurred once. CDR3 nucleotide sequence: TGTGCCAGCAGTTATGACAGTTCCTACGAGCAGTACTTC. Its translation: CASSYDSSYEQYF. V gene TRBV6-5 combines with J gene TRBJ2-7; tentative D call: TRBD1 (5 bases). The CDR3 sequence is 13 residues long. Trimming left V 3 bases short and J 1 base short, with 7 bases between. Germline V gene data show CDR1 as MNHEY and CDR2 as SVGAGI.

This chain joins TRBV9 and TRBJ1-1, with D tentatively TRBD1 (6 bases). Trimming cost V 3 bases and J 3 bases, with 21 bases left between them. The CDR3 covers 17 residues. Germline lookup yields CDR1 SGDLS and CDR2 YYNGEE. The CDR3 nucleotides are TGTGCCAGCAGCGGTCGGCAGGGGTCCTTCAAGGACACTGAAGCTTTCTTT. Amino acid sequence: CASSGRQGSFKDTEAFF.

This clone appeared once. The V gene is TRBV12-3 or TRBV12-4, the J gene TRBJ1-1, with unresolved D. V gave up 7 bases and J gave up 3 bases, with 12 bases separating them. This CDR3 has 13 residues. The CDR3 loop reads CASNRGWDTEAFF. The CDR3 coding sequence is TGTGCCAGCAACCGGGGTTGGGACACTGAAGCTTTCTTT.

The chain uses TRBV11-2 and TRBJ1-1; no definite D call. The germline V gene encodes CDR1 SGHAT and CDR2 FQNNGV. V lost 5 bases, J lost 1 base, and 20 bases lay in between. This CDR3 spans 17 amino acids. This CDR3 is CASSQRRFGKKNTEAFF. The DNA of the CDR3 is TGTGCCAGCAGCCAACGGAGGTTTGGAAAAAAGAACACTGAAGCTTTCTTT.

This rearrangement joins TRBV11-2 to TRBJ1-4; weak D call: TRBD1 (5 bases). CDR1 and CDR2 (germline): SGHAT, FQNNGV. V shed 0 bases and J shed 12 bases, with 14 bases lying between them. The CDR3 loop spans 14 amino acids. The CDR3 nucleotides are TGTGCCAGCAGCTTAGATAGGGGACTCGAAGAACTGTTTTTT. Its translation: CASSLDRGLEELFF. The variable domain in full, with the rest retrieved from reference TRBV11-2 and TRBJ1-4, is EAGVAQSPRYKIIEKRQSVAFWCNPISGHATLYWYQQILGQGPKLLIQFQNNGVVDDSQLPKDRFSAERLKGVDSTLKIQPAKLEDSAVYLCASSLDRGLEELFFGSGTQLSVL.

The rearrangement links TRBV3-1 (or the pseudogene TRBV3-2) to TRBJ1-3, with 9 positions matching TRBD1. Germline V lookup: CDR1 LGHDT, CDR2 YNNKEL (reference sequence). CDR3 size: 15 residues. The junction had 8 bases not matched to a gene; V was cut back by 7 bases and J by 4 bases. The CDR3 spells CASTLTGGKGNTIYF. In DNA, the CDR3 is TGTGCCAGCACCCTTACAGGGGGCAAGGGAAACACCATATATTTT.

The chain recombines TRBV30 with TRBJ1-6; tentative D call: TRBD1 (5 bases). V gave up 4 bases and J gave up 8 bases, with 18 bases separating them. This CDR3 has 15 amino acids. The germline CDR1 and CDR2 sequences are GTSNPN and SVGIG (reference sequence). The CDR3 DNA reads TGTGCCTGGATGCCGGGGGGACCGACAGATTCACCCCTCCACTTT. This sequence encodes CAWMPGGPTDSPLHF.